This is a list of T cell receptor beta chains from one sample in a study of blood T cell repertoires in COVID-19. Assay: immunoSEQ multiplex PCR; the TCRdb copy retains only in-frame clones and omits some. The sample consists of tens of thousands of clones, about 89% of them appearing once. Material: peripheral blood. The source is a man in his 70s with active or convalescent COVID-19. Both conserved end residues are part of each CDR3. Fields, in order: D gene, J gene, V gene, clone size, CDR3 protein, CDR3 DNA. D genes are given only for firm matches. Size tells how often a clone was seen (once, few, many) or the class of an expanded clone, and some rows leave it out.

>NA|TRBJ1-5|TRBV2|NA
CASTQEALLSRQPQHF
TGTGCCAGCACCCAAGAGGCCCTCTTGAGTCGTCAGCCCCAGCATTTT
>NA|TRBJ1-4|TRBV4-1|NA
CASSQGTARGNEKLFF
TGCGCCAGCAGCCAAGGGACAGCGAGGGGTAATGAAAAACTGTTTTTT
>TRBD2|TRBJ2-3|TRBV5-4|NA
CASSPGLGVADTQYF
TGTGCCAGCAGCCCCGGACTAGGTGTGGCAGATACGCAGTATTTT
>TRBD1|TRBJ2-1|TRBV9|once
CTSSVGGRADNEQFF
TGTACCAGCAGCGTAGGGGGCAGGGCGGACAATGAGCAGTTCTTC
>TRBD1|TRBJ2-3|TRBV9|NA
CASSVEGTGTDTQYF
TGTGCCAGCAGCGTAGAGGGGACAGGGACAGATACGCAGTATTTT
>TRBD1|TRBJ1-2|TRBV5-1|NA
CASSLVGQGADGYTF
TGCGCCAGCAGCTTGGTGGGACAGGGGGCGGACGGCTACACCTTC
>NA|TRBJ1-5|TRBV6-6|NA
CASSYSNRNQPQHF
TGTGCCAGCAGTTACTCGAACAGGAATCAGCCCCAGCATTTT
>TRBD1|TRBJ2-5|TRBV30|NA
CAWQGEGETQYF
TGTGCCTGGCAGGGGGAAGGAGAGACCCAGTACTTC
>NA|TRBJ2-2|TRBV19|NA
CASNAPGLLTGELFF
TGTGCCAGTAACGCCCCGGGACTCCTAACCGGGGAGCTGTTTTTT
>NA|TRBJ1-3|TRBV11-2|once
CASSLDRYSGNTIYF
TGTGCCAGCAGCTTAGATCGGTACTCTGGAAACACCATATATTTT
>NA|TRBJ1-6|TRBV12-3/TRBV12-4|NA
CASRTQGISPLHF
TGTGCCAGCAGGACTCAGGGGATATCACCCCTCCACTTT
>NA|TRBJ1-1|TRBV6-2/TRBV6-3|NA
CASSAVYTEAFF
TGTGCCAGCAGTGCAGTATACACTGAAGCTTTCTTT
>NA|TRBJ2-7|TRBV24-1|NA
CATSEGGSGNYEQYF
TGTGCCACCAGTGAAGGTGGGAGTGGCAATTACGAGCAGTACTTC
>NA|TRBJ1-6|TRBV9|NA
CASSVRDSGVLGNSPLHF
TGTGCCAGCAGCGTCCGGGACTCGGGGGTGTTAGGGAATTCACCCCTCCACTTT
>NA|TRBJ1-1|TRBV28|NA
CASSVENTEAFF
TGTGCCAGCAGCGTAGAGAACACTGAAGCTTTCTTT
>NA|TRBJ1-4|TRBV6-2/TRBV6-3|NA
CASSRGQGIAKLFF
TGTGCCAGCAGTAGGGGCCAGGGAATTGCAAAACTGTTTTTT
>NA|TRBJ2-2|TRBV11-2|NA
CASGGIRGTGELFF
TGTGCCAGCGGGGGGATTCGGGGCACCGGGGAGCTGTTTTTT
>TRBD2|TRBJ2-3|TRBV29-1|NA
CSGTSGGGTDTQYF
TGCAGCGGGACAAGCGGGGGGGGCACAGATACGCAGTATTTT
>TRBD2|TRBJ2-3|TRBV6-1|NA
CASSDPAGGADTQYF
TGTGCCAGCAGTGACCCAGCGGGAGGGGCAGATACGCAGTATTTT
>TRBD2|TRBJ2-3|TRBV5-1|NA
CASSTTSGIGDTQYF
TGCGCCAGCAGCACCACTAGCGGGATCGGAGATACGCAGTATTTT
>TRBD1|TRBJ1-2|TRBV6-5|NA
CASSSGQGLSGYTF
TGTGCCAGCAGTAGCGGACAGGGGTTGAGTGGCTACACCTTC
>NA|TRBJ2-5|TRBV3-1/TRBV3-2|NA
CASSQGLGLETQYF
TGTGCCAGCAGCCAAGGTCTGGGGCTGGAGACCCAGTACTTC
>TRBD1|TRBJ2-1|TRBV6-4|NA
CASSDVPFGTGEFGEQFF
TGTGCCAGCAGTGACGTCCCTTTCGGGACAGGGGAGTTTGGTGAGCAGTTCTTC
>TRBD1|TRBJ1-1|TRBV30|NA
CASRQGSTEAFF
TGTGCCTCCAGACAGGGCAGCACTGAAGCTTTCTTT
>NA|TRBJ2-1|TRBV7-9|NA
CASSFSAYNEQFF
TGTGCCAGCAGCTTCTCAGCGTACAATGAGCAGTTCTTC
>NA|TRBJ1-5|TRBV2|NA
CASSEGETSNQPQHF
TGTGCCAGCAGTGAAGGGGAGACTAGCAATCAGCCCCAGCATTTT
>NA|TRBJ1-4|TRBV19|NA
CASSRTYRAGRGEKLFF
TGTGCCAGTAGTAGAACGTATCGGGCGGGCCGGGGGGAAAAACTGTTTTTT
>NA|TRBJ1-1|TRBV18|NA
CASSPQWGGGSPEAFF
TGTGCCAGCTCCCCCCAATGGGGGGGAGGGAGTCCTGAAGCTTTCTTT
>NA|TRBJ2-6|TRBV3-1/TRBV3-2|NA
CASSRANPPGANVLTF
TGTGCCAGCAGCCGGGCAAATCCACCTGGGGCCAACGTCCTGACTTTC
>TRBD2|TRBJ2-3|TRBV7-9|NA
CASSLTSGSGDTQYF
TGTGCCAGCAGCTTGACTAGCGGTTCAGGGGATACGCAGTATTTT
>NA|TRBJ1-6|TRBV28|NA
CASSLTGWYSNSPLHF
TGTGCCAGCAGTTTAACAGGGTGGTACTCTAATTCACCCCTCCACTTT
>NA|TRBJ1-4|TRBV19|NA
CASSMGWGLGNEKLFF
TGTGCCAGTAGTATGGGCTGGGGACTTGGGAATGAAAAACTGTTTTTT
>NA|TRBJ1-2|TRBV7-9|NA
CASSLGRAPFDGYTF
TGTGCCAGCAGCTTAGGGCGGGCCCCTTTTGATGGCTACACCTTC
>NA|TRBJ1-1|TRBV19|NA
CASSIDSRAGQTNTEAFF
TGTGCCAGTAGTATAGATAGTAGGGCAGGACAGACGAACACTGAAGCTTTCTTT
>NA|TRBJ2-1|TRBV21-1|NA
CASSKLKRGLLAELNNEQFF
TGTGCCAGCAGCAAACTAAAACGGGGGTTGCTAGCGGAGCTTAACAATGAGCAGTTCTTC
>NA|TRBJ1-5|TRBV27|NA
CASSLVQARNQPQHF
TGTGCCAGCAGTTTAGTACAGGCGCGCAATCAGCCCCAGCATTTT
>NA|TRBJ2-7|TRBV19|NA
CASSPRRGRLDEQYF
TGTGCCAGTAGTCCCCGGAGGGGACGCTTGGACGAGCAGTACTTC
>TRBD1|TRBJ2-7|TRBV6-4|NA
CASSVDQGAGEQYF
TGTGCCAGCAGTGTGGATCAGGGGGCCGGCGAGCAGTACTTC
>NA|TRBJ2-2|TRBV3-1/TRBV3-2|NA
CASSPPGRGGTGELFF
TGTGCCAGCAGCCCACCGGGTAGGGGTGGGACCGGGGAGCTGTTTTTT
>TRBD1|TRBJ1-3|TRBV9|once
CASSVGGQLSGNTIYF
TGTGCCAGCAGCGTAGGGGGACAGCTTTCTGGAAACACCATATATTTT
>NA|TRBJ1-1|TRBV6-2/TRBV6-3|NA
CASSYRTVFEAFF
TGTGCCAGCAGTTACAGGACAGTGTTCGAAGCTTTCTTT
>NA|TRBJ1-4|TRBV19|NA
CASRGVATNEKLFF
TGTGCCAGTAGAGGAGTTGCAACTAATGAAAAACTGTTTTTT
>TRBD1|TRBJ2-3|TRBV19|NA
CASTETGVGDTQYF
TGTGCCAGTACCGAGACAGGGGTGGGTGATACGCAGTATTTT
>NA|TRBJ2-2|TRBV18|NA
CASSPRVTGELFF
TGTGCCAGCTCGCCCAGGGTCACCGGGGAGCTGTTTTTT
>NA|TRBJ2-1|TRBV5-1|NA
CASSPLSYNEQFF
TGCGCCAGCAGCCCCCTCTCCTACAATGAGCAGTTCTTC
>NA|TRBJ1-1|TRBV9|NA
CASSVMRNTEAFF
TGTGCCAGCAGCGTAATGAGAAACACTGAAGCTTTCTTT
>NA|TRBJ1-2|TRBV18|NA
CASSRPQGGYTF
TGTGCCAGCTCAAGGCCTCAGGGTGGCTACACCTTC
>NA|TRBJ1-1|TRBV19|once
CACKDGRYNTEAFF
TGTGCCTGTAAAGATGGGAGGTATAACACTGAAGCTTTCTTT
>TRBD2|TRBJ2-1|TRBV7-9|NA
CASSLAPWTSDYNEQFF
TGTGCCAGCAGCTTAGCGCCTTGGACTAGCGATTACAATGAGCAGTTCTTC
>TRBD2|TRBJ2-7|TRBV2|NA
CASSQTSGRSEQYF
TGTGCCAGCAGCCAGACTAGCGGGAGATCCGAGCAGTACTTC
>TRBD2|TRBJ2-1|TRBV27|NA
CASSPGLATYNEQFF
TGTGCCAGCAGTCCGGGACTAGCGACTTACAATGAGCAGTTCTTC
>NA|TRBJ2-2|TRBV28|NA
CASSGGGLRTGELFF
TGTGCCAGCAGTGGAGGGGGCTTAAGAACCGGGGAGCTGTTTTTT
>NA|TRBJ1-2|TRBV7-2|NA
CASSLSSRGDGYTF
TGTGCCAGCAGCTTATCTTCCAGGGGCGATGGCTACACCTTC
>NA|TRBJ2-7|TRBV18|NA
CASSPLVGGRGSYEQYF
TGTGCCAGCTCACCCTTAGTTGGAGGGCGCGGCTCCTACGAGCAGTACTTC
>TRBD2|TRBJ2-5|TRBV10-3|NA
CAISEAGGGGLETQYF
TGTGCCATCAGTGAGGCGGGAGGTGGGGGGCTGGAGACCCAGTACTTC
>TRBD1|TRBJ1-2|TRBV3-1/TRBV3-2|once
CASSQAGVQGYYGYTF
TGTGCCAGCAGCCAAGCCGGTGTACAGGGGTACTATGGCTACACCTTC
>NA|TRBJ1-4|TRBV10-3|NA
CAISKQGSDEKLFF
TGTGCCATCAGCAAACAGGGTAGCGATGAAAAACTGTTTTTT
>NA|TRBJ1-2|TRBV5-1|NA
CASSLGQNYGYTF
TGCGCCAGCAGCTTGGGACAGAACTATGGCTACACCTTC
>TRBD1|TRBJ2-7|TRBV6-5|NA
CASSADRGYEQYF
TGTGCCAGCAGCGCGGACAGGGGGTACGAGCAGTACTTC
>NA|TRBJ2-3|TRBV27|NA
CASSLRGTQYF
TGTGCCAGCAGTTTAAGGGGTACGCAGTATTTT